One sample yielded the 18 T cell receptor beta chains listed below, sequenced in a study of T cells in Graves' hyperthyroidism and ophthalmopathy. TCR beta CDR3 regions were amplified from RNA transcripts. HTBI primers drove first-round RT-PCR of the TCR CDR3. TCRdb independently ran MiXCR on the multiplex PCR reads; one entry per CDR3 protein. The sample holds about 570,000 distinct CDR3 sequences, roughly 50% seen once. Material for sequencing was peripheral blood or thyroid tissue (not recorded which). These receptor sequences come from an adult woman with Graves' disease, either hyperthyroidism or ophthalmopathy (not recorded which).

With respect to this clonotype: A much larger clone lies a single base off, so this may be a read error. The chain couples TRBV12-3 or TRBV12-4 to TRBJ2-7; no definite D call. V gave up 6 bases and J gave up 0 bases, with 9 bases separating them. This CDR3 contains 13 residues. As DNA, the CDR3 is TGTGCCAGCAGCCCCGACAACTCCTACGAGCAGTACTTC. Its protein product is CASSPDNSYEQYF.

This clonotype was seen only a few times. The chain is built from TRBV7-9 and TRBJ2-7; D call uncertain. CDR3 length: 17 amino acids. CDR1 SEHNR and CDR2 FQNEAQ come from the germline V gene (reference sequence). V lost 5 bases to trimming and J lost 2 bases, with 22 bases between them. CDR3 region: CASSQDWPTKATYEQYF. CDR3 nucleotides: TGTGCCAGCAGCCAAGATTGGCCTACCAAAGCCACCTACGAGCAGTACTTC.

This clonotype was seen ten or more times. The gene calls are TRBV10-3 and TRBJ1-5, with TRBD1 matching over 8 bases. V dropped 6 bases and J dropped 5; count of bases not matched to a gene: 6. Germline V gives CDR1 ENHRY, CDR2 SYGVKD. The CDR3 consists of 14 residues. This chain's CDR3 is CAISPGQGDQPQHF. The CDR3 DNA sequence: TGTGCCATCAGCCCCGGACAGGGAGATCAGCCCCAGCATTTT.

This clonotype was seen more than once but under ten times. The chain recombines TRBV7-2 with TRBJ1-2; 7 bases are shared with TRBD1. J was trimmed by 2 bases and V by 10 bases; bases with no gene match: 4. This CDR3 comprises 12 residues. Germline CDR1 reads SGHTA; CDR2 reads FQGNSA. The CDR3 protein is CAKRGGNYGYTF. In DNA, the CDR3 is TGTGCCAAGCGAGGGGGCAACTATGGCTACACCTTC.

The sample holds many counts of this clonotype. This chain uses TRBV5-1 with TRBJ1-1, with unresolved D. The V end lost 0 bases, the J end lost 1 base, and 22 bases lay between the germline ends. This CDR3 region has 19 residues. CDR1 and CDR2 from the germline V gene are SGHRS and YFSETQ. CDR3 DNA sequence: TGCGCCAGCAGCTTGGCGGACGTCCGGGTCGGTATCGAGAACACTGAAGCTTTCTTT. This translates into CASSLADVRVGIENTEAFF.

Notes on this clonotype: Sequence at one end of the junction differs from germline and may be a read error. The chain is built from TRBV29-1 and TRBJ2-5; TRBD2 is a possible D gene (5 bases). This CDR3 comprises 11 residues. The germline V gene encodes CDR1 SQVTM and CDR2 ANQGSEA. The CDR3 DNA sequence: TGCAGCGTTGAAAAGAGGGAGACCCAGCACTTC. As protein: CSVEKRETQHF.

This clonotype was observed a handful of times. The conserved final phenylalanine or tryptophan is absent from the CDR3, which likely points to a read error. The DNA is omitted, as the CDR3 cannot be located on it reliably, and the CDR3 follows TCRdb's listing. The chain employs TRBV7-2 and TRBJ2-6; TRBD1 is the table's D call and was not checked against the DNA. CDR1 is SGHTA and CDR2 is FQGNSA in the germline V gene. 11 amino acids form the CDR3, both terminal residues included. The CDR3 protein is CASSLAGTGLL.

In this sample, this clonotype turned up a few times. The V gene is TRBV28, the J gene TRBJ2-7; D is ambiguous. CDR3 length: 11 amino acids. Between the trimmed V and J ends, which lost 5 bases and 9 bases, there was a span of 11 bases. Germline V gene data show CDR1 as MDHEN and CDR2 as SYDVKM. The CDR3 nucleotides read TGTGCCAGCAGTACACCCTCGGGGCAGTACTTC. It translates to CASSTPSGQYF.

The CDR3 DNA reads as TGCGCCAGCAGCTCCACTAGCGGGAGGGCCTCTCTTATCACCGGGGAGCTGTTTTTT. Translated, it gives CASSSTSGRASLITGELFF. The chain has TRBV5-1 and TRBJ2-2, with 13 positions matching TRBD2. The junction had 12 bases not matched to a gene; V was cut back by 3 bases and J by 4 bases. Germline V gene lookup returns CDR1 SGHRS and CDR2 YFSETQ. This CDR3 has 19 residues.

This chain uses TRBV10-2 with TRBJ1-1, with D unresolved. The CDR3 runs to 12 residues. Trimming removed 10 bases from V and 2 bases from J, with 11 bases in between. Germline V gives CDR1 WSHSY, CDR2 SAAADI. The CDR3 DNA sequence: TGCGCCATCAGCCGGCCTAACACTGAAGCTTTCTTT. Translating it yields CAISRPNTEAFF.

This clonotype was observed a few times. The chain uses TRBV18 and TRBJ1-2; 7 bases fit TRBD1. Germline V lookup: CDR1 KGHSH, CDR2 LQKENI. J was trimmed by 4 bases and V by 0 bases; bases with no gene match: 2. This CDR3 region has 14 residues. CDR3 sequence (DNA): TGTGCCAGCTCACCACCGGAGGGGGCCTATGGCTACACCTTC. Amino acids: CASSPPEGAYGYTF.

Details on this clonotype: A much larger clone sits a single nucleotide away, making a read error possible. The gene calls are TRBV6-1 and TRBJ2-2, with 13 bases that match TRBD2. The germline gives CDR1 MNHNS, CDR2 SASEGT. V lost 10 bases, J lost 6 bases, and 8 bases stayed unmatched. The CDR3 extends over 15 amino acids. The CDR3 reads CATIRTSGSAGELFF. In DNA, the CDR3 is TGTGCCACCATTAGGACTAGCGGGAGTGCCGGGGAGCTGTTTTTT.

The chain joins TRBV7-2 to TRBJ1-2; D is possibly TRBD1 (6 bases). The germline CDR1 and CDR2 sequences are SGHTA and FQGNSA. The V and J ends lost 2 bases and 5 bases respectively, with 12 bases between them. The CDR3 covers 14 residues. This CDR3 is CASSLMDSKYGYTF. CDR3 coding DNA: TGTGCCAGCAGCTTAATGGACAGCAAGTATGGCTACACCTTC.

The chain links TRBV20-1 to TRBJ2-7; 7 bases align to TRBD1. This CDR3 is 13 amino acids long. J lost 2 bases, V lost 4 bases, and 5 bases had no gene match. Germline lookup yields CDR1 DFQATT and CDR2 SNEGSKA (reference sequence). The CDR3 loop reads CSATGQKTYEQYF. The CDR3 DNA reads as TGCAGTGCTACGGGACAGAAAACCTACGAGCAGTACTTC.

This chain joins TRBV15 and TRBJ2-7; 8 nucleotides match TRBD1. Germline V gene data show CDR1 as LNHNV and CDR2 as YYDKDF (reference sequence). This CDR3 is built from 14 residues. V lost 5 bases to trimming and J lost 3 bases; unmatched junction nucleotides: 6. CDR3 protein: CATSSRTGIYEQYF. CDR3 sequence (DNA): TGTGCCACCAGCTCGCGGACAGGGATCTACGAGCAGTACTTC.

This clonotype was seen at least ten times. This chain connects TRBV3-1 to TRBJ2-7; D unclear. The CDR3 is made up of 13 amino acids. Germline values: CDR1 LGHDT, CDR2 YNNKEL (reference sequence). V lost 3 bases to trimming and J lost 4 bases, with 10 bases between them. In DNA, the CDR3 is TGTGCCAGCAGCCATACGTCCCGGTACGAGCAGTACTTC. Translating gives CASSHTSRYEQYF.

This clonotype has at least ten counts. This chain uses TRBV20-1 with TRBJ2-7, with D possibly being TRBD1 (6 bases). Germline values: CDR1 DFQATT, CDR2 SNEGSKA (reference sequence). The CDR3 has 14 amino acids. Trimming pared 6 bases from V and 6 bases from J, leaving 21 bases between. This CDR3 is CSAHGTSGYGEQYF. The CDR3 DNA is TGCAGTGCGCACGGGACATCAGGATACGGCGAGCAGTACTTC.

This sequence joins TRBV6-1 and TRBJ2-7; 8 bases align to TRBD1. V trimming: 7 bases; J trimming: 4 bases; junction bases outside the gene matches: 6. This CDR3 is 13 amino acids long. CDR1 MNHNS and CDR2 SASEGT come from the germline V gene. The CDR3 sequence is CASTRTGIYEQYF. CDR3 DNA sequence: TGTGCCAGCACCCGGACAGGGATTTACGAGCAGTACTTC.